This section outlines one T cell receptor beta chain sequence together with its context. Different DNA sequences within this sample yield the same CDR3. This entry is derived from a study of blood T cell repertoires in COVID-19. The data were produced by immunoSEQ multiplex PCR, yet TCRdb's version contains in-frame clones alone and is incomplete. Of approximately 220,000 clones in the sample, 65% to 85% are singletons; the top ten hold 7.9%. The CDR3 has 14 amino acids. The V end lost 1 base, the J end lost 2 bases, and 9 bases lay between the germline ends. The germline V gene encodes CDR1 LGHDT and CDR2 YNNKEL (reference sequence).

Specimen: peripheral blood. This clonotype was sampled from an elderly woman with acute or convalescent COVID-19. V is TRBV3-1 (or the pseudogene TRBV3-2) and J is TRBJ2-7; D possibly corresponds to TRBD2 (6 bases). In DNA, the CDR3 is TGTGCCAGCAGCCAAGGGCGGGGACCCTACGAGCAGTACTTC. It encodes CASSQGRGPYEQYF.